This TCR beta chain was identified in a study of blood T cell repertoires in COVID-19. The repertoire was sequenced with immunoSEQ multiplex PCR; TCRdb's copy has only in-frame clones and lacks some. The sample records about 300,000 clones, 87% being singletons. The age range of participants was about 18 to 100 years, with residence in about two dozen US areas. Deletions cut 0 bases from V and 2 bases from J, with 9 bases between. This CDR3 has 15 residues. Germline V gene data show CDR1 as SGDLS and CDR2 as YYNGEE. The V gene is TRBV9, the J gene TRBJ2-1, with D possibly being TRBD1 (5 bases). Sequenced material: PBMCs or T cells enriched from blood (not recorded which). The sequence came from a woman in her 30s who had recovered from COVID-19. In nucleotides, the CDR3 is TGTGCCAGCAGCGTAGGTTTAGGGGCCTACAATGAGCAGTTCTTC. This sequence encodes CASSVGLGAYNEQFF. The variable domain in full, with the rest retrieved from reference TRBV9 and TRBJ2-1, is DSGVTQTPKHLITATGQRVTLRCSPRSGDLSVYWYQQSLDQGLQFLIQYYNGEERAKGNILERFSAQQFPDLHSELNLSSLELGDSALYFCASSVGLGAYNEQFFGPGTRLTVL.